This T cell receptor (beta chain) was captured by sequencing in a study of cytomegalovirus exposure and HLA in healthy donors. Study results and caveats: Associated with HLA alleles at 0.05 false discovery rate in a later analysis were 15,000 to 20,000 TCR beta sequences.

PCR primers comprised 60 Vbeta and 13 Jbeta primers. The protocol was immunoSEQ multiplex PCR, while the TCRdb copy is restricted to in-frame clones and leaves out a portion. The table includes some 150,000 clones, more than 70% detected once. This clone was seen a few times. What it binds is not known. The CDR3 contains 11 residues. Germline CDR1 MGHDK, CDR2 SYGVNS. The germline V and J ends were trimmed by 4 bases and 8 bases, with 8 bases remaining between them. The J gene is TRBJ1-2, the V gene TRBV25-1, with D unclear. The sequenced material came from PBMCs. The TCR sequence derives from a woman aged 45-59 years in good health and CMV-seropositive. DNA of the CDR3: TGTGCCAGCAGTGGAGGGTTCGGCTACACCTTC. Encoded protein: CASSGGFGYTF.